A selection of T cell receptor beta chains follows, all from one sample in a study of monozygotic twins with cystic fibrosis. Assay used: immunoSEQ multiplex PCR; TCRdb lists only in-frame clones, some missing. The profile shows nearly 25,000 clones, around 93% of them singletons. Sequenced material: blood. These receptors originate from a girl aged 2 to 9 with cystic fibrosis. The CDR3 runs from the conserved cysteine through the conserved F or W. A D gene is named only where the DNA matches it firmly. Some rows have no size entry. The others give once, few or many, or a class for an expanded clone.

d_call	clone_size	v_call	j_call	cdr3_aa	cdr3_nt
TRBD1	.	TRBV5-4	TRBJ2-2	CASSLEQGTNTGELFF	TGTGCCAGCAGCTTGGAACAGGGGACGAACACCGGGGAGCTGTTTTTT
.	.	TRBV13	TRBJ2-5	CASRPSGSEETQYF	TGTGCCAGCAGACCCTCGGGGTCCGAAGAGACCCAGTACTTC
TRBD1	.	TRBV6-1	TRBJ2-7	CASSPTGARLYEQYF	TGTGCCAGCAGCCCGACAGGGGCCCGGCTCTACGAGCAGTACTTC
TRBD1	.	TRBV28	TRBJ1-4	CASRAGGTGEKLFF	TGTGCCAGCAGGGCAGGGGGTACTGGTGAAAAACTGTTTTTT
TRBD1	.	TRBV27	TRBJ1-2	CASSARTGANYGYTF	TGTGCCAGCAGTGCCCGGACAGGAGCTAACTATGGCTACACCTTC
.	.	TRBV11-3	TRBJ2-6	CASSLGESSGANVLTF	TGTGCCAGCAGCCTGGGAGAGAGCTCTGGGGCCAACGTCCTGACTTTC
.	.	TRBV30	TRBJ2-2	CAWSVQGAAGELFF	TGTGCCTGGAGTGTACAAGGGGCGGCCGGGGAGCTGTTTTTT
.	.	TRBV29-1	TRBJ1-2	CSVGGRGRANYGYTF	TGCAGCGTTGGGGGCAGGGGAAGGGCAAACTATGGCTACACCTTC
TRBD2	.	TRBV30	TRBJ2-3	CAWTPHGGTDTQYF	TGTGCCTGGACCCCCCACGGGGGGACAGATACGCAGTATTTT
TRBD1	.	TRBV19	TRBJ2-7	CASSTRQGASYEQYF	TGTGCCAGTAGTACGAGACAGGGGGCCTCCTACGAGCAGTACTTC
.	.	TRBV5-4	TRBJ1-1	CASSLASARGANAEAFF	TGTGCCAGCAGCTTGGCATCGGCGAGGGGGGCGAACGCTGAAGCTTTCTTT
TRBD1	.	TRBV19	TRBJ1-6	CASSTGTADNSYNSPLHF	TGTGCCAGTAGTACGGGGACAGCGGATAACTCCTATAATTCACCCCTCCACTTT
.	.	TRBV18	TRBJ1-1	CASSPGEATEAFF	TGTGCCAGCTCACCGGGGGAGGCCACTGAAGCTTTCTTT
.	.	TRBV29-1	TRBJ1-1	CSVENSMNTEAFF	TGCAGCGTTGAAAATTCGATGAACACTGAAGCTTTCTTT
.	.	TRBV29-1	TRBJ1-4	CSAKVTQGWKLFF	TGCAGCGCAAAAGTCACGCAGGGTTGGAAACTGTTTTTT
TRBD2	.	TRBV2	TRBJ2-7	CASRGTSGYEQYF	TGTGCCAGCAGGGGGACTAGCGGTTACGAGCAGTACTTC
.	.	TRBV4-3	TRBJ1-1	CASSQDSGTFDWGAFF	TGCGCCAGCAGCCAAGATTCCGGGACGTTCGACTGGGGAGCTTTCTTT
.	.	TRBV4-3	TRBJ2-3	CASSQGGGDTQYF	TGCGCCAGCAGCCAGGGTGGGGGAGATACGCAGTATTTT
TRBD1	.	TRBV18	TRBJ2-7	CASSPQDRGYEQYF	TGTGCCAGCTCACCCCAGGACAGGGGATACGAGCAGTACTTC
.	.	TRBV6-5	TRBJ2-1	CASSPQVIYNEQFF	TGTGCCAGCAGTCCCCAGGTCATCTACAATGAGCAGTTCTTC
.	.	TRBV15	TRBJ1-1	CATSRVGFPDTEAFF	TGTGCCACCAGCAGAGTAGGGTTTCCGGACACTGAAGCTTTCTTT
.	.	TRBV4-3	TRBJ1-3	CASSWAQSSSGNTIYF	TGCGCCAGCTCGTGGGCGCAGTCAAGCTCTGGAAACACCATATATTTT
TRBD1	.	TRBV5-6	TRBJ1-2	CASSLGQVYGYTF	TGTGCCAGCAGCCTAGGACAGGTCTATGGCTACACCTTC
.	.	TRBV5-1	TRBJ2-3	CASCPGGVTDTQYF	TGCGCCAGCTGCCCCGGGGGCGTCACAGATACGCAGTATTTT
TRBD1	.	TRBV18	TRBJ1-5	CASSPRQGVNQPQHF	TGTGCCAGCTCACCTCGGCAGGGGGTCAATCAGCCCCAGCATTTT
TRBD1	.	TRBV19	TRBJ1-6	CASSILGTGGFFSPLHF	TGTGCCAGTAGTATTCTAGGGACAGGGGGCTTCTTTTCACCCCTCCACTTT
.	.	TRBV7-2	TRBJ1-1	CASSPSQGLAFF	TGTGCCAGCAGCCCAAGTCAGGGGTTGGCTTTCTTT
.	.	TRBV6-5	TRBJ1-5	CASSSVGASNQPQHF	TGTGCCAGCAGTTCAGTGGGGGCGAGCAATCAGCCCCAGCATTTT
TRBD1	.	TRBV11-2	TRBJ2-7	CASSLTSTGFNEQYF	TGTGCCAGCAGCTTGACCTCGACAGGGTTCAACGAGCAGTACTTC
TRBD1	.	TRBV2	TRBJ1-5	CASRWGQTSNQPQHF	TGTGCCAGCAGATGGGGACAGACTAGCAATCAGCCCCAGCATTTT
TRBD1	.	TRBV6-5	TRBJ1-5	CASRRTGGQPQHF	TGTGCCAGCAGAAGGACAGGGGGTCAGCCCCAGCATTTT
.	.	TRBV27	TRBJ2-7	CASSLYGGRSYEQYF	TGTGCCAGCAGTTTATATGGGGGGCGGTCATACGAGCAGTACTTC
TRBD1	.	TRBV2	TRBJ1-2	CASSDRAGTGLYGYTF	TGTGCCAGCAGTGACCGCGCCGGGACAGGTCTCTATGGCTACACCTTC
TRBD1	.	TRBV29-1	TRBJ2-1	CSVRGTGLNEQFF	TGCAGCGTTCGTGGGACAGGGTTGAATGAGCAGTTCTTC
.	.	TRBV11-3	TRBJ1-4	CASSLVRGAKLFF	TGTGCCAGCAGCTTAGTGAGGGGGGCAAAACTGTTTTTT
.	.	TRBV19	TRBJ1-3	CASSILHEGGNTIYF	TGTGCCAGTAGTATACTCCATGAAGGTGGAAACACCATATATTTT
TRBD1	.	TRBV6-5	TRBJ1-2	CASSTAGGDGYTF	TGTGCCAGCAGTACTGCAGGGGGCGATGGCTACACCTTC
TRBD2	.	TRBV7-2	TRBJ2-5	CASSLLSGGALETQYF	TGTGCCAGCAGCTTATTAAGCGGGGGGGCCTTGGAGACCCAGTACTTC
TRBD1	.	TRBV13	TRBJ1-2	CASSSGQVYGYTF	TGTGCCAGCAGCTCAGGACAGGTCTATGGCTACACCTTC
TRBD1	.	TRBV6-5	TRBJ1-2	CASSPGTGGGYTF	TGTGCCAGCAGCCCCGGGACAGGGGGTGGCTACACCTTC
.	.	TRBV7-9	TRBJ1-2	CASSLGGEDGYTF	TGTGCCAGCAGCTTAGGGGGGGAGGATGGCTACACCTTC
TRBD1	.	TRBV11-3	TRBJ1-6	CASSSPTGGVSPLHF	TGTGCCAGCAGCTCGCCGACAGGGGGCGTTTCACCCCTCCACTTT
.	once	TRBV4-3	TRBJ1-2	CASSQDGGLGYGYTF	TGCGCCAGCAGCCAAGATGGAGGGCTCGGCTATGGCTACACCTTC
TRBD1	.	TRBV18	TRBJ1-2	CASSPAGQGYGYTF	TGTGCCAGCTCACCCGCGGGACAGGGGTATGGCTACACCTTC
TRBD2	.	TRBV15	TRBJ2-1	CATSRDSGTKHHEQFF	TGTGCCACCAGCAGAGACAGCGGGACGAAGCACCATGAGCAGTTCTTC
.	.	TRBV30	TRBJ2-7	CAWSVSSEQYF	TGTGCCTGGAGTGTATCCTCCGAGCAGTACTTC
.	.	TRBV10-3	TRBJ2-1	CASSPGSYNEQFF	TGTGCCAGCAGTCCGGGATCCTACAATGAGCAGTTCTTC
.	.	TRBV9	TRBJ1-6	CASNSGDSPLHF	TGTGCCAGCAACTCAGGGGATTCACCCCTCCACTTT